This entry concerns a single TCR beta chain. The sample originates from a study of patients and donors after allogeneic stem cell transplantation. Looked up from germline, CDR1 is SGHVS and CDR2 is FQNEAQ. Trimming took off 5 bases at V and 6 bases at J, with 18 bases between the two ends. This CDR3 has 15 residues. TCRdb processed the RT-PCR reads anew with MiXCR; each CDR3 protein has one entry. In the table there are approximately 150,000 distinct CDR3 sequences, approximately 30% of which are singletons. The V call is TRBV7-8, the J call TRBJ2-3; no reliable D call. Sequenced: blood, either unsorted or a sorted T cell fraction (not recorded which). The sequence was collected from a human donor who was either an allogeneic HSCT recipient or a stem cell or donor lymphocyte infusion donor (not recorded which). It is not recorded whose cells these are; they may come from a transplant donor. The CDR3 reads CASSPRWLERDTQYF. Here the CDR3 DNA reads TGTGCCAGCAGCCCAAGGTGGCTAGAACGCGATACGCAGTATTTT.